The 9 T cell receptor beta chains presented below share a single source sample, sequenced in a study of radiotherapy plus CTLA-4 blockade in lung cancer. TCRdb keeps only in-frame clones here, not all; method: immunoSEQ multiplex PCR. Of 45,000 to 55,000 clones listed, 88% are singletons. The specimen was peripheral blood, collected from a patient treated with radiotherapy plus ipilimumab. All receptors come from a human donor with non-small cell lung cancer whose response to radiotherapy plus ipilimumab could not be evaluated.

J is TRBJ2-5 and V is TRBV5-6; D may be TRBD1 (6 bases). Per germline, CDR1 SGHDT and CDR2 YYEEEE. The V gene lost 3 bases and the J gene lost 0 bases, with 9 bases spanning the gap. The CDR3 runs 14 residues. The CDR3 nucleotides are TGTGCCAGCAGCTGGGACACCTACCAAGAGACCCAGTACTTC. It codes for CASSWDTYQETQYF.

This clone was picked up one time. The chain carries TRBV10-3 and TRBJ2-1; 8 bases line up with TRBD1. Germline V lookup: CDR1 ENHRY, CDR2 SYGVKD. The ends lost 3 bases at V and 7 bases at J; junction bases unmatched: 5. The CDR3 consists of 14 residues. The CDR3 here is CAISDRGPLNEQFF. The CDR3 DNA is TGTGCCATCAGTGACAGGGGGCCCCTGAATGAGCAGTTCTTC.

This chain links TRBV28 with TRBJ2-6, with 9 bases matching TRBD1. V was pared by 6 bases and J by 0 bases, with 0 bases of the junction left unmatched. This CDR3 contains 15 residues. Looked up from germline, CDR1 is MDHEN and CDR2 is SYDVKM. CDR3 sequence reads: CASRGQGSGANVLTF. The CDR3 nucleotides read TGTGCCAGCAGGGGACAGGGCTCTGGGGCCAACGTCCTGACTTTC.

This clone was picked up one time. The genes are TRBV6-6 and TRBJ2-7; 9 positions match TRBD2. Germline CDR1 is MNHNY and CDR2 is SVGAGI (reference sequence). This CDR3 region has 12 residues. Trimming took 10 bases from V and 3 from J; bases not matched to a gene: 4. CDR3 in amino acids: CATGTSSYEQYF. The CDR3, as DNA: TGTGCCACCGGGACTAGCAGCTACGAGCAGTACTTC.

The gene calls are TRBV11-2 and TRBJ2-7; D may be TRBD2 (5 bases). Trimming left V 0 bases short and J 4 bases short, with 16 bases between. The CDR3 is made up of 16 amino acids. Germline V gives CDR1 SGHAT, CDR2 FQNNGV. The DNA of the CDR3 is TGTGCCAGCAGCTTAGATGGGGAGATGGGCTGGTACGAGCAGTACTTC. This encodes CASSLDGEMGWYEQYF.

The J gene is TRBJ1-4, the V gene TRBV18, with D unclear. Germline lookup yields CDR1 KGHSH and CDR2 LQKENI. The CDR3 extends over 16 amino acids. Trimming removed 8 bases from V and 4 bases from J, with 20 bases in between. The DNA for the CDR3 is TGTGCCAGCGCCTCGAACGGAGGCAGGAGTAATGAAAAACTGTTTTTT. This sequence encodes CASASNGGRSNEKLFF.

This sequence joins TRBV7-2 and TRBJ1-1; the D is unclear. Trimming removed 2 bases at V and 4 bases at J, with 11 bases between. This CDR3 region has 14 residues. CDR1 is SGHTA, CDR2 FQGNSA, per germline. The CDR3 sequence: CASSLREGSTEAFF. The CDR3 DNA is TGTGCCAGCAGCTTAAGGGAGGGAAGCACTGAAGCTTTCTTT.

A single count supports this clone. The rearrangement uses TRBV7-2 and TRBJ2-7; 9 bases are shared with TRBD1. Germline V gene data show CDR1 as SGHTA and CDR2 as FQGNSA. V dropped 5 bases and J dropped 0; count of bases not matched to a gene: 8. The CDR3 totals 16 residues. CDR3 in amino acids: CASSPGDRANSYEQYF. CDR3 in DNA: TGTGCCAGCAGCCCGGGGGACAGGGCAAACTCCTACGAGCAGTACTTC.

This rearrangement joins TRBV11-2 to TRBJ1-5; TRBD1 matches 9 bases. CDR3 size: 15 residues. Germline CDR1 SGHAT, CDR2 FQNNGV. Trimming removed 1 base from V and 6 bases from J; junction bases left unmatched: 4. The CDR3 sequence: CASSLGDRESQPQHF. DNA of the CDR3: TGTGCCAGCAGCTTAGGGGACAGGGAAAGTCAGCCCCAGCATTTT.